The rows below give T cell receptor beta chains drawn from one sample of a study of shared clonotypes between healthy human individuals. Only in-frame clones appear in the TCRdb table, and some are missing; sequencing was by immunoSEQ multiplex PCR. The data show some 1.4 million clones, with more than 95% seen just once and roughly 1.2% held by the top ten. Sequences were obtained from naive CD4+ T cells sorted from blood. Every receptor here comes from a young man in good health. The CDR3 runs from the conserved cysteine through the conserved F or W.

J gene,V gene,CDR3 protein
TRBJ2-5,TRBV5-4,CASSLGGAFQETQYF
TRBJ2-5,TRBV19,CASSMQETQYF
TRBJ2-7,TRBV11-2,CASSLGRSRASIIEQYF
TRBJ2-7,TRBV29-1,CSVEGRASRSEQYF
TRBJ2-3,TRBV4-3,CASSQEGRVGTDTQYF
TRBJ1-4,TRBV2,CASNEGEEKLFF
TRBJ1-5,TRBV7-8,CASSLNRVGAQPQHF
TRBJ1-1,TRBV7-3,CASSLGARNTEAFF
TRBJ2-3,TRBV30,CAWTRGNTDTQYF
TRBJ2-1,TRBV20-1,CSVPSEQFF
TRBJ2-1,TRBV29-1,CSVGAGGPWEQFF
TRBJ2-7,TRBV5-1,CASSYRSEQYF
TRBJ2-1,TRBV1,CTSSLGEQFF
TRBJ2-1,TRBV28,CASSLKYNEQFF
TRBJ2-5,TRBV7-7,CASSPGLAGVETQYF
TRBJ1-5,TRBV15,CATKGGLSNQPQHF
TRBJ2-1,TRBV11-3,CASSLVGDNEQFF
TRBJ2-7,TRBV29-1,CSVEVQSSYEQYF
TRBJ1-5,TRBV27,CASRDVQGGQPQHF
TRBJ1-1,TRBV27,CASSWAGDYRNTEAFF
TRBJ2-1,TRBV27,CASRRPKRSSYNEQFF
TRBJ2-1,TRBV5-1,CASSPSGLAGSSSYNEQFF
TRBJ2-3,TRBV4-2,CASSQSATPSDRTDTQYF
TRBJ2-4,TRBV5-4,CASSLPDRQTNIQYF